The next 2 T cell receptor beta chains were all read from a single sample in a study of blood T cells in healthy people across ages. Using a J-beta primer mix together with a sample-barcoded 5' primer, a second PCR was run for roughly 6 to 12 cycles. TCRdb fed the 5' RACE reads into MiXCR, producing one record per CDR3 protein. The data show about 1.8 million distinct CDR3 sequences, about 50% seen once. Sequenced sample: blood. The receptors shown here come from a woman between 35 and 50 years old in good health.

This clonotype occurred a few times. The chain is built from TRBV28 and TRBJ2-7, with D possibly being TRBD1 (7 bases). The ends were cut back, 7 bases at V and 1 base at J, with 14 bases in the middle. Germline V gene sequence: CDR1 MDHEN, CDR2 SYDVKM. This CDR3 contains 14 residues. The CDR3 sequence is CASIEQGRSYEQYF. The CDR3 coding sequence is TGTGCCAGCATCGAACAGGGGAGGTCCTACGAGCAGTACTTC.

As DNA, the CDR3 is TGTGCCACAAACCCCTCTAGGGGCTCCTACGAGCAGTACTTC. Translating it yields CATNPSRGSYEQYF. The V call is TRBV28, the J call TRBJ2-7; TRBD1 is a possible D gene (5 bases). CDR1 is MDHEN, CDR2 SYDVKM, per germline. The V end lost 10 bases, the J end lost 0 bases, and 16 bases lay between the germline ends. The CDR3 totals 14 residues.